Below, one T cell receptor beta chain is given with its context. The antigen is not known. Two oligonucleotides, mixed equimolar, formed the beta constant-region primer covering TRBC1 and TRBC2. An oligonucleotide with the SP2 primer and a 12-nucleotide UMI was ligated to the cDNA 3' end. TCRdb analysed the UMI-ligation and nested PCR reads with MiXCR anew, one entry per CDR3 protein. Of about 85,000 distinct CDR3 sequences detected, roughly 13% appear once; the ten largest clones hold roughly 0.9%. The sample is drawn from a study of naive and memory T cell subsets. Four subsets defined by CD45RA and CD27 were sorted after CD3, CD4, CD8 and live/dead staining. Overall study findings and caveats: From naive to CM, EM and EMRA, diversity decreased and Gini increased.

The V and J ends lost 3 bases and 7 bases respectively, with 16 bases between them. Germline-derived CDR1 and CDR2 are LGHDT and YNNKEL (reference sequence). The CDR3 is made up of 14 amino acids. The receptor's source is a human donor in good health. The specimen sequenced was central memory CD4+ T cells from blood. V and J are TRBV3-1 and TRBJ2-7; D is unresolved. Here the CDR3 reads CASSQHLAAMEQYF. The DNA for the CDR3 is TGTGCCAGCAGCCAGCACTTAGCAGCTATGGAGCAGTACTTC.